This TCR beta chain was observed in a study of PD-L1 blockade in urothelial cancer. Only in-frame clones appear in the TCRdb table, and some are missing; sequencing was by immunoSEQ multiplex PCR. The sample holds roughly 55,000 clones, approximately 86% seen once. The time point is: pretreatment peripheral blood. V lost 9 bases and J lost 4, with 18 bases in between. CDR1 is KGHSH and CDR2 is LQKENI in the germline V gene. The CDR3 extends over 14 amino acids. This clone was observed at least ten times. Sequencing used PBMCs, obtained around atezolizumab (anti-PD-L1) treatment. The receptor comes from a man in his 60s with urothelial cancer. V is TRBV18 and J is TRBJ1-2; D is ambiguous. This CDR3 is CASRPPGSTYGYTF. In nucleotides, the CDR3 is TGTGCCAGTAGACCCCCCGGGAGTACCTATGGCTACACCTTC.